This is a list of T cell receptor beta chains from one sample in a study of cytomegalovirus exposure and HLA in healthy donors. TCRdb's table, derived via immunoSEQ multiplex PCR, lists solely in-frame clones and lacks some. This table holds 170,000 or so clones. The sequenced sample consisted of PBMCs. All receptors derive from a man aged 25 to 45 in good health and CMV-seronegative. CDR3s include the opening cysteine and the closing phenylalanine or tryptophan. D genes are given only for firm matches.

D gene	V gene	J gene	CDR3 protein	CDR3 DNA
NA	TRBV5-4	TRBJ1-1	CASTAWTERQAFF	TGTGCCAGCACAGCTTGGACAGAAAGGCAAGCTTTCTTT
NA	TRBV6-5	TRBJ2-1	CASTPQPRDTNEQFF	TGTGCCAGCACCCCTCAACCCCGGGACACCAATGAGCAGTTCTTC
NA	TRBV15	TRBJ2-7	CATSRELAVTYEQYF	TGTGCCACCAGCAGAGAACTAGCCGTAACCTACGAGCAGTACTTC
TRBD2	TRBV5-1	TRBJ2-6	CASSERESGANVLTF	TGCGCCAGCTCGGAGCGGGAGAGTGGGGCCAACGTCCTGACTTTC
TRBD1	TRBV25-1	TRBJ2-7	CARDRDTYEQYF	TGTGCCCGGGACAGGGATACCTACGAGCAGTACTTC
TRBD2	TRBV4-2	TRBJ2-2	CASSRGTMTGELFF	TGTGCCAGCAGCCGCGGGACTATGACCGGGGAGCTGTTTTTT
TRBD1	TRBV23-1	TRBJ1-5	CASSQFGQGGQPQHF	TGCGCCAGCAGTCAATTCGGGCAGGGGGGCCAGCCCCAGCATTTT
TRBD2	TRBV27	TRBJ2-5	CASGSTSETQYF	TGTGCCAGCGGTTCGACTAGCGAGACCCAGTACTTC
NA	TRBV6-6	TRBJ1-2	CASTSTQGYGYTF	TGTGCCAGCACCTCGACTCAGGGGTATGGCTACACCTTC
TRBD1	TRBV29-1	TRBJ1-5	CSVSTGVGQPQHF	TGCAGCGTCTCGACAGGGGTTGGTCAGCCCCAGCATTTT
NA	TRBV6-5	TRBJ2-3	CASSYPGSDTQYF	TGTGCCAGCAGTTACCCAGGTTCCGATACGCAGTATTTT
TRBD1	TRBV19	TRBJ2-1	CASSIFGTGINEQFF	TGTGCCAGTAGTATCTTCGGGACAGGGATCAATGAGCAGTTCTTC
NA	TRBV30	TRBJ1-1	CAWSPTGNTEAFF	TGTGCCTGGAGTCCCACAGGTAACACTGAAGCTTTCTTT
NA	TRBV28	TRBJ1-4	CASSLGGTTNEKLFF	TGTGCCAGCAGTTTAGGAGGAACAACTAATGAAAAACTGTTTTTT
TRBD2	TRBV5-6	TRBJ2-7	CASSWDSGRVTHLYEQYF	TGTGCCAGCAGCTGGGATAGCGGGAGAGTTACCCACCTCTACGAGCAGTACTTC
NA	TRBV27	TRBJ2-3	CASSLYPGPNTDTQYF	TGTGCCAGCAGTTTATATCCAGGTCCAAACACAGATACGCAGTATTTT
TRBD1	TRBV19	TRBJ1-2	CASTRGQGLYGYTF	TGTGCCAGTACCAGAGGACAGGGCCTCTATGGCTACACCTTC
TRBD1	TRBV2	TRBJ2-2	CASIPRQGQGGELFF	TGTGCCAGCATTCCCCGACAGGGGCAGGGCGGGGAGCTGTTTTTT
NA	TRBV15	TRBJ1-5	CATSRTPDDQPQHF	TGTGCCACCAGCAGAACACCAGATGATCAGCCCCAGCATTTT
NA	TRBV6-5	TRBJ2-5	CASSYSHGGQETQYF	TGTGCCAGCAGTTACTCCCACGGAGGACAAGAGACCCAGTACTTC
TRBD2	TRBV5-4	TRBJ2-3	CASSLALAGTTDTQYF	TGTGCCAGCAGCCTCGCGTTAGCGGGGACCACAGATACGCAGTATTTT
TRBD2	TRBV19	TRBJ2-2	CASQGLAGTGELFF	TGTGCCAGTCAGGGACTAGCGGGCACCGGGGAGCTGTTTTTT
TRBD2	TRBV4-3	TRBJ2-2	CASSHGGVRSTGELFF	TGCGCCAGCAGCCATGGGGGGGTTCGGAGCACCGGGGAGCTGTTTTTT
TRBD2	TRBV5-1	TRBJ2-1	CASSGLATLSYNEQFF	TGCGCCAGCAGCGGACTAGCGACTCTCTCCTACAATGAGCAGTTCTTC
NA	TRBV6-5	TRBJ1-6	CASSYMGGSPLHF	TGTGCCAGCAGTTATATGGGGGGTTCACCCCTCCACTTT
TRBD1	TRBV27	TRBJ1-3	CASSLQGAGNTIYF	TGTGCCAGCAGTTTACAGGGGGCTGGAAACACCATATATTTT
NA	TRBV7-8	TRBJ2-7	CASSLDLGVAQYF	TGTGCCAGCAGCTTAGATCTAGGCGTGGCGCAGTACTTC
NA	TRBV27	TRBJ2-7	CASSFMDRTSYEQYF	TGTGCCAGCAGTTTTATGGACAGAACCTCCTACGAGCAGTACTTC
NA	TRBV20-1	TRBJ2-7	CSARRNYEQYF	TGCAGTGCTAGGCGCAACTACGAGCAGTACTTC
NA	TRBV7-3	TRBJ2-3	CASSLNWGLWTDTQYF	TGTGCCAGCAGCTTAAATTGGGGGCTGTGGACAGATACGCAGTATTTT
NA	TRBV2	TRBJ1-5	CASATGGNNQPQHF	TGTGCCAGCGCCACCGGGGGAAACAATCAGCCCCAGCATTTT
NA	TRBV18	TRBJ1-1	CASSPREARVTEAFF	TGTGCCAGCTCACCAAGGGAGGCGCGAGTCACTGAAGCTTTCTTT
TRBD1	TRBV19	TRBJ2-2	CASSIQGGLNTGELFF	TGTGCCAGTAGTATTCAAGGGGGCTTGAACACCGGGGAGCTGTTTTTT
NA	TRBV19	TRBJ1-4	CASSEIRDKEKLFF	TGTGCCAGTAGTGAAATCCGGGACAAAGAAAAACTGTTTTTT
TRBD1	TRBV2	TRBJ1-2	CASSPDRGGGYTF	TGTGCCAGCAGTCCGGACAGGGGGGGTGGCTACACCTTC
TRBD2	TRBV4-3	TRBJ2-7	CASSQDSTSGRHDYEQYF	TGCGCCAGCAGCCAAGATTCGACTAGCGGGAGACATGACTACGAGCAGTACTTC
TRBD2	TRBV10-1	TRBJ2-1	CASSERGLAGNEQFF	TGCGCCAGCAGTGAGAGAGGACTAGCGGGTAATGAGCAGTTCTTC
NA	TRBV11-2	TRBJ1-5	CASSLDPGGRYSNQPQHF	TGTGCCAGCAGCTTAGATCCCGGGGGGCGATATAGCAATCAGCCCCAGCATTTT
TRBD1	TRBV5-1	TRBJ1-1	CASSSSTGGVGTEAFF	TGCGCCAGCAGCTCCTCAACAGGGGGGGTGGGCACTGAAGCTTTCTTT
TRBD1	TRBV7-6	TRBJ2-7	CASRAQGADEQYF	TGTGCCAGCAGAGCACAGGGGGCTGACGAGCAGTACTTC
TRBD1	TRBV19	TRBJ1-5	CASSIGSGQTSNQPQHF	TGTGCCAGTAGTATAGGTTCGGGACAGACCTCCAATCAGCCCCAGCATTTT
TRBD1	TRBV29-1	TRBJ2-2	CSVEIGAWTGPGELFF	TGCAGCGTTGAAATCGGGGCCTGGACAGGGCCCGGGGAGCTGTTTTTT
TRBD2	TRBV7-6	TRBJ2-3	CASSIGTSGSPSTQYF	TGTGCCAGCAGCATTGGGACTAGCGGGAGTCCGTCTACGCAGTATTTT
NA	TRBV9	TRBJ2-2	CASSVDPGDTGELFF	TGTGCCAGCAGCGTAGATCCCGGGGACACCGGGGAGCTGTTTTTT
NA	TRBV13	TRBJ1-1	CASSPRTEAFF	TGTGCCAGCAGCCCCCGCACTGAAGCTTTCTTT
TRBD2	TRBV5-1	TRBJ2-3	CASSAAGTRGTDTQYF	TGCGCCAGCAGCGCGGCCGGGACTAGAGGCACAGATACGCAGTATTTT
NA	TRBV14	TRBJ1-2	CASSLDSFYGYTF	TGTGCCAGCAGCCTAGACTCGTTTTATGGCTACACCTTC